This TCR beta chain comes out of a study of T cell responses to AZD1222 COVID-19 vaccine. Some clones are missing from TCRdb's copy, which holds only in-frame ones; the method was immunoSEQ multiplex PCR. The sample yields some 120,000 clones, 92% seen once. The germline gives CDR1 SGHDN, CDR2 FVKESK. This CDR3 region has 16 residues. The V gene lost 1 base and the J gene lost 3 bases, with 14 bases spanning the gap. A note on this clone: The target antigen is unknown.

Study conclusions and caveats: Clonal diversity may have been underestimated, and the donors were mostly white British, with more females than males. Breadth and depth of Spike-specific TCRs rose after two AZD1222 doses. In the spike-specific TCR repertoire, nearly half reportedly target unmutated variant regions.

The source was peripheral blood, collected 28 days after the second AZD1222 dose. V is TRBV14 and J is TRBJ2-3; D ambiguous. The receptor's source is an adult who received the AZD1222 COVID-19 vaccine. The CDR3 protein is CASSQVRPLRTDTQYF. In DNA form, the CDR3 reads TGTGCCAGCAGCCAAGTCCGTCCACTTAGAACAGATACGCAGTATTTT.